Given below is one T cell receptor (beta chain) in context. Its antigen is currently not known. No much larger clone is present one base from it, and per-base qualities are unavailable. The data were obtained in a study of human T cells and chemical hapten exposure (dated by TCRdb to the early 2020s). As for the study more broadly: The libraries were sequenced as a pool, and the TCR yield per sample differed mostly because of small variations in library volumes within the pool. The study tracked peripheral blood TCR repertoire changes in vivo during primary and secondary sensitization to the hapten diphenylcyclopropenone (DPC) in alopecia patients. Each blood RNA sample was used to sequence both TCR alpha and TCR beta chains. Overall study results and their limits: No change with DPC sensitization was found in the number of TCRs above 1 in 1000 frequency, and no evidence of global repertoire structure alterations was found. After repeated subsampling, the strength of the expansion versus patch-test correlation and the threshold at which it became significant changed.

The library was produced with 5' RACE. The reads were generated on an Illumina MiSeq. Library preparation attached unique molecular identifiers to individual cDNA molecules for quantitative, reproducible TCR counting. Per the source publication's procedure: The median number of TCRs per sample was over 85,000, ranging from 23,224 to 690,600. V, J and CDR3 annotation of the TCR reads was carried out using the Decombinator software suite. For PS versus PT1 abundance plots, all samples were subsampled to the same number of TCRs (28,000). Expanded TCRs were defined as absent before sensitization and observed at least eight times at the 2-week time point. The public reads were reanalyzed by TCRdb: fastp trimming at Q25, MiXCR alignment, in-frame beta chains only. Entries that share a CDR3 protein sequence are merged under the most common genes and DNA. TCRdb, rather than the study authors, made the V and J calls. This sample gives 80,000 or so distinct CDR3 sequences in total; approximately 16% of them show up just once. Nearly 7% of the sample is in the top ten clones.

Ends trimmed: V by 4 bases, J by 6 bases; bases unmatched to a gene: 7. Its CDR3 holds 15 amino acids, cysteine through phenylalanine. CDR3 DNA only is kept here, 45 bases in frame from base 1. Total RNA was extracted from unfractionated whole blood collected in Tempus Blood RNA tubes. Five healthy volunteers served as TCR sequencing controls and were bled at day 0, 2 weeks and 6 weeks. In this chain, TRBV12-3 or TRBV12-4 is recombined with TRBJ1-5; TRBD1 fits 9 bases in the junction. This clonotype was sampled from a female donor in good health. The CDR3 region: CASSSATGGGQPQHF. The nucleotide sequence reads TGTGCCAGCAGTTCAGCGACAGGGGGAGGTCAGCCCCAGCATTTT.